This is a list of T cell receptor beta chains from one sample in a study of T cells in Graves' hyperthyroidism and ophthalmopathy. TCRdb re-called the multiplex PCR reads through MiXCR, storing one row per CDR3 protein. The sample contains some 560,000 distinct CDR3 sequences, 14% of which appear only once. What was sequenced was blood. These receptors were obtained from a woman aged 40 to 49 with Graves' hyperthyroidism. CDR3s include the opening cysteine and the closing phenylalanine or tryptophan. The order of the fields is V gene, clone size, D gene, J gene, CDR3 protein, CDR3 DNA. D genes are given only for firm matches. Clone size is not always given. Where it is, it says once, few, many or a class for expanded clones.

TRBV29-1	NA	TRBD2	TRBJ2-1	CSVDLAGGPRFF	TGCAGCGTTGATCTAGCGGGAGGGCCGCGGTTCTTC
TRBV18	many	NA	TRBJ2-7	CASSPADSGSYEQYF	TGTGCCAGCTCACCTGCTGACTCGGGGTCGTACGAGCAGTACTTC
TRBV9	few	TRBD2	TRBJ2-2	CASRREGDTGELFF	TGTGCCAGCAGGCGGGAGGGAGACACCGGGGAGCTGTTTTTT
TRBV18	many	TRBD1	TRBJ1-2	CASSPIGQGENYGYTF	TGTGCCAGCTCACCAATCGGACAGGGCGAAAACTATGGCTACACCTTC
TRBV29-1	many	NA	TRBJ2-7	CSVVTTYEQYF	TGCAGCGTTGTCACAACCTACGAGCAGTACTTC
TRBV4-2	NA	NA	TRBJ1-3	CASTGQGGNTIYF	TGTGCCAGCACCGGCCAGGGCGGAAACACCATATATTTT
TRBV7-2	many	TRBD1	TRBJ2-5	CASSGYRGAQETQYF	TGTGCCAGCAGCGGATACAGGGGTGCCCAAGAGACCCAGTACTTC
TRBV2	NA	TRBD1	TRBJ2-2	CASSVDRASTGELFF	TGTGCCAGCAGTGTGGACAGGGCGTCCACCGGGGAGCTGTTTTTT
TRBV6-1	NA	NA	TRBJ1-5	CASSDREVQPQHF	TGTGCCAGCAGTGACAGGGAAGTACAGCCCCAGCATTTT
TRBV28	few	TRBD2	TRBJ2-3	CASSFSVAGGTDTQYF	TGTGCCAGCAGTTTTTCGGTAGCGGGGGGAACAGATACGCAGTATTTT
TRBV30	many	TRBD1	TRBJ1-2	CGWRATGVDGYTF	TGTGGCTGGAGAGCAACAGGGGTGGATGGCTACACCTTC
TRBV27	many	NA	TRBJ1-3	CASKGRISGNTIYF	TGTGCCAGCAAGGGCAGGATCTCTGGAAACACCATATATTTT
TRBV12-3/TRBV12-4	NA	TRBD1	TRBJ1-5	CASSLWTGGANQPQHF	TGTGCCAGCAGTTTGTGGACAGGGGGTGCTAATCAGCCCCAGCATTTT
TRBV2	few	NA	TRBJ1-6	CASKEETYNSPLHF	TGTGCCAGCAAGGAAGAAACCTATAATTCACCCCTCCACTTT
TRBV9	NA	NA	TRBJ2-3	CASSLRPGPAADTQYF	TGTGCCAGCAGCCTAAGGCCGGGCCCGGCGGCAGATACGCAGTATTTT
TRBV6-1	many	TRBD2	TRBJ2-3	CASRRAGSVLSTDTQYF	TGTGCCAGCAGAAGAGCGGGATCCGTACTTAGCACAGATACGCAGTATTTT
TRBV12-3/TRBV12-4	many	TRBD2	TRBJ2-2	CASSPLAGGTGELFF	TGTGCCAGCAGTCCCTTAGCGGGAGGGACCGGGGAGCTGTTTTTT
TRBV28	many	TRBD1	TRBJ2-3	CASSLQGGRDTQYF	TGTGCCAGCAGTTTACAAGGGGGCCGGGATACGCAGTATTTT
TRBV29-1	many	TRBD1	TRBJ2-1	CSSGGQGNANEQFF	TGCAGCTCTGGGGGACAGGGGAATGCCAATGAGCAGTTCTTC
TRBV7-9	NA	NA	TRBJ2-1	CASSLVEAKRQFF	TGTGCCAGCAGCTTAGTTGAGGCTAAGAGGCAGTTCTTC
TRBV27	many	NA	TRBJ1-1	CASSLYLGHTEAFF	TGTGCCAGCAGTTTGTATTTGGGGCACACTGAAGCTTTCTTT
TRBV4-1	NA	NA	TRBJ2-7	CASSQDLRGFDDEQYF	TGCGCCAGCAGCCAAGATCTACGGGGGTTCGACGACGAGCAGTACTTC
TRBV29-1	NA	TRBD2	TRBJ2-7	CSVARTSGEQYF	TGCAGCGTTGCGCGGACTAGCGGCGAGCAGTACTTC
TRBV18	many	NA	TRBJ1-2	CASSPGAAANYGYTF	TGTGCCAGCTCACCGGGGGCTGCAGCTAACTATGGCTACACCTTC
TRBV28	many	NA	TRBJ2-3	CASSLMGEFDTQYF	TGTGCCAGCAGTTTAATGGGGGAGTTTGATACGCAGTATTTT
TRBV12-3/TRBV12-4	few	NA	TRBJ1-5	CASAQGSVNQPQHF	TGTGCCAGCGCCCAGGGTAGTGTCAATCAGCCCCAGCATTTT
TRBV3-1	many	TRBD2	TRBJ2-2	CASSRYLSGGGPGELFF	TGTGCCAGCAGCCGCTACCTTAGCGGGGGGGGTCCCGGGGAGCTGTTTTTT
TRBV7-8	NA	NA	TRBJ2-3	CALGGTDTQYF	TGTGCCCTTGGGGGCACAGATACGCAGTATTTT
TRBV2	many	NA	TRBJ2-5	CASSLSGPGETQYF	TGTGCCAGCAGTCTTAGCGGCCCGGGGGAGACCCAGTACTTC
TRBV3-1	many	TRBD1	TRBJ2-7	CASSQEDRGREQYF	TGTGCCAGCAGCCAAGAAGACAGGGGGCGCGAGCAGTACTTC
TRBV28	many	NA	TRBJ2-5	CASSDDRKTQYF	TGTGCCAGCAGCGATGACAGAAAGACCCAGTACTTC
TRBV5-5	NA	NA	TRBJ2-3	CASSRISGAADTQYF	TGTGCCAGCAGCCGAATCAGCGGAGCAGCAGATACGCAGTATTTT
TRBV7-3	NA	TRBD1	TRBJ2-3	CASSLDRDSDTQYF	TGTGCCAGCAGCCTTGACAGGGATTCAGATACGCAGTATTTT
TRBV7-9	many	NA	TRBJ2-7	CASSLVLGSYTYEQYF	TGTGCCAGCAGCTTAGTCTTGGGCAGCTACACCTACGAGCAGTACTTC
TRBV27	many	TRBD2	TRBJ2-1	CASSLASGAEQFF	TGTGCCAGCAGTTTGGCTAGCGGGGCTGAGCAGTTCTTC
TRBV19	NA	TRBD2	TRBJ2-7	CASSITGGGAYEQYF	TGTGCCAGTAGTATCACTGGCGGGGGTGCCTACGAGCAGTACTTC
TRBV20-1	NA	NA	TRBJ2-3	CSAQPPGLGTDTQYF	TGCAGTGCCCAACCACCGGGACTGGGAACAGATACGCAGTATTTT
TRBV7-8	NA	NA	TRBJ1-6	CASSLDTAGADSPLHF	TGTGCCAGCAGCTTAGATACCGCAGGGGCTGATTCACCCCTCCACTTT
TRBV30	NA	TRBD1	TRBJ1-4	CAWAQTGGMEKLFF	TGTGCCTGGGCTCAGACAGGGGGCATGGAAAAACTGTTTTTT
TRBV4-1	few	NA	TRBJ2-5	CASSARDVGETQYF	TGCGCCAGCAGCGCTAGAGATGTCGGAGAGACCCAGTACTTC
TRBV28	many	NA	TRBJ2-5	CASSLGSYQETQYF	TGTGCCAGCAGTTTAGGATCCTATCAAGAGACCCAGTACTTC
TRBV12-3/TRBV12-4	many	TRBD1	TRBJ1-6	CASSETGGGSPLHF	TGTGCCAGCAGTGAGACAGGGGGCGGCTCACCCCTCCACTTT